Listed here are 29 T cell receptor beta chains from one sample, sequenced in a study of blood T cell repertoires in COVID-19. Measured with immunoSEQ multiplex PCR; TCRdb has only the in-frame clones, and not every one. The sample holds 300,000 to 350,000 clones, over 75% seen once. The sequenced sample was PBMCs or T cells enriched from blood (not recorded which). The receptor set was obtained from a man aged 25 to 40 who had recovered from COVID-19.

This clone was seen a single time. V gene TRBV27 combines with J gene TRBJ1-2; tentative D call: TRBD1 (5 bases). Between the trimmed V and J ends, which lost 3 bases and 5 bases, there was a span of 31 bases. The CDR3 is made up of 20 amino acids. The germline CDR1 and CDR2 sequences are MNHEY and SMNVEV (reference sequence). The CDR3 nucleotides are TGTGCCAGCAGTTTTAAGCTTATGGCGGGACTCAAAAGCGAACCTTATGGCTACACCTTC. This sequence encodes CASSFKLMAGLKSEPYGYTF.

The chain has TRBV9 and TRBJ2-1; 11 bases align to TRBD2. CDR3 size: 15 residues. CDR1 SGDLS and CDR2 YYNGEE come from the germline V gene. Losses at the gene ends were 0 bases for V and 7 bases for J; bases not matched to a gene: 3. CDR3 residues: CASSVELAGVNEQFF. CDR3 sequence (DNA): TGTGCCAGCAGCGTAGAACTAGCGGGGGTGAATGAGCAGTTCTTC.

This clone appeared once. The chain recombines TRBV19 with TRBJ2-1; 13 nucleotides match TRBD2. The trim removed 6 bases at V and 1 base at J, leaving 9 bases unmatched. The CDR3 has 18 residues. The germline CDR1 and CDR2 sequences are LNHDA and SQIVND (reference sequence). The CDR3 sequence is CASSQLAGGDTSYNEQFF. CDR3 nucleotide sequence: TGTGCCAGTAGCCAACTAGCGGGGGGGGATACTTCCTACAATGAGCAGTTCTTC.

The gene calls are TRBV27 and TRBJ2-7, with 10 nucleotides matching TRBD2. The CDR3 has 15 amino acids. Trimming at V came to 3 bases and at J to 3 bases, leaving 5 bases not matched to a gene. CDR1 is MNHEY and CDR2 is SMNVEV in the germline V gene (reference sequence). The CDR3 loop reads CASSLSGGGFYEQYF. The CDR3 DNA follows: TGTGCCAGCAGTTTGAGCGGGGGGGGGTTCTACGAGCAGTACTTC.

The chain is built from TRBV29-1 and TRBJ2-1, with D possibly TRBD2 on 5 matching bases. Germline V CDR1 and CDR2: SQVTM, ANQGSEA. CDR3 size: 14 residues. Trimming removed 5 bases at V and 7 bases at J, with 18 bases between. Here the CDR3 DNA reads TGCAGCGTTAACCGGGCGAGCGGCGGGAATGAGCAGTTCTTC. Its translation is CSVNRASGGNEQFF.

The CDR3 is CASSHGGSEQYF. The CDR3 nucleotides read TGTGCCAGCAGCCACGGGGGTTCCGAGCAGTACTTC. The chain recombines TRBV6-5 with TRBJ2-7; D might be TRBD2 (6 bases). V was trimmed by 6 bases and J by 6 bases, leaving 12 bases between them. This CDR3 comprises 12 residues. The germline V gene encodes CDR1 MNHEY and CDR2 SVGAGI.

The rearrangement uses TRBV28 and TRBJ2-1, with 8 bases that match TRBD2. V lost 3 bases and J lost 8; bases outside the gene matches: 9. The CDR3 runs to 15 residues. CDR1 is MDHEN, CDR2 SYDVKM, per germline. The CDR3 region has the DNA TGTGCCAGCAGTTTCCCCGGGGGGGTGGGTTATGAGCAGTTCTTC. The encoded protein is CASSFPGGVGYEQFF. Drawing the rest from reference TRBV28 and TRBJ2-1, the complete variable domain is DVKVTQSSRYLVKRTGEKVFLECVQDMDHENMFWYRQDPGLGLRLIYFSYDVKMKEKGDIPEGYSVSREKKERFSLILESASTNQTSMYLCASSFPGGVGYEQFFGPGTRLTVL.

The chain combines TRBV28 with TRBJ1-6; D unclear. In germline, CDR1 is MDHEN, CDR2 SYDVKM. This CDR3 region has 17 residues. Trimming took 1 base from V and 0 from J, leaving 10 bases between them. The CDR3 DNA reads TGTGCCAGCAGTTTATTGGGCGGGAGCTCCTATAATTCACCCCTCCACTTT. It codes for CASSLLGGSSYNSPLHF.

The CDR3 here is CASSPTGGGEKLFF. DNA of the CDR3: TGTGCCAGCAGCCCAACAGGGGGTGGAGAAAAACTGTTTTTT. The chain has TRBV7-9 and TRBJ1-4, with TRBD1 matching over 8 bases. Germline trimming cut 5 bases from V and 8 bases from J; bases unmatched to any gene: 7. This CDR3 is 14 amino acids long. The germline V gene has CDR1 SEHNR and CDR2 FQNEAQ (reference sequence).

CDR3 in DNA: TGTGCCAGCAGTTATTTGGAGGTGGGCAATCAGCCCCAGCATTTT. This sequence encodes CASSYLEVGNQPQHF. The chain carries TRBV6-2 or TRBV6-3 and TRBJ1-5; unclear D gene. CDR3 length: 15 residues. The germline V gene encodes CDR1 MNHEY and CDR2 SVGEGT. V was pared by 3 bases and J by 2 bases, with 11 bases between.

The V call is TRBV20-1, the J call TRBJ1-2, with D possibly matching TRBD1 (6 bases). Germline assignment: CDR1 DFQATT and CDR2 SNEGSKA (reference sequence). V gave up 6 bases and J gave up 5 bases, with 10 bases separating them. The CDR3 runs 11 residues. CDR3 nucleotides: TGCAGTGCCCGGACAGATTATGGCTACACCTTC. Translation: CSARTDYGYTF.

The chain carries TRBV28 and TRBJ1-1; D may be TRBD1 (5 bases). The ends were cut back, 8 bases at V and 4 bases at J, with 17 bases in the middle. The CDR3 runs 14 residues. Germline values: CDR1 MDHEN, CDR2 SYDVKM. The CDR3 DNA is TGTGCCAGCTGGACACCGGGGGGAAGCACTGAAGCTTTCTTT. This translates into CASWTPGGSTEAFF.

The chain has TRBV27 and TRBJ1-5; the match to TRBD1 covers 8 bases. The J segment lost 5 bases and the V segment lost 6 bases, leaving 3 bases of the junction unmatched. CDR3 size: 13 residues. Germline V lookup: CDR1 MNHEY, CDR2 SMNVEV (reference sequence). The CDR3 is CASSRQGHQPQHF. The CDR3 nucleotides read TGTGCCAGCAGCCGACAGGGGCATCAGCCCCAGCATTTT.

Concerning this clone: This CDR3 is also generated by other DNA sequences in the sample. V is TRBV5-1 and J is TRBJ1-3; tentative D call: TRBD1 (6 bases). This CDR3 contains 16 residues. V dropped 0 bases and J dropped 0 bases, with 10 bases sitting between them. CDR1 SGHRS and CDR2 YFSETQ come from the germline V gene. CDR3 sequence: CASSLGQASSGNTIYF. The CDR3 DNA follows: TGCGCCAGCAGCTTGGGACAGGCCAGCTCTGGAAACACCATATATTTT. Looking up the rest from reference TRBV5-1 and TRBJ1-3 gives the full variable domain: KAGVTQTPRYLIKTRGQQVTLSCSPISGHRSVSWYQQTPGQGLQFLFEYFSETQRNKGNFPGRFSGRQFSNSRSEMNVSTLELGDSALYLCASSLGQASSGNTIYFGEGSWLTVV.

This clone was picked up one time. The chain joins TRBV18 to TRBJ2-1, with TRBD2 as a possible D gene (5 bases). Trimming took 6 bases from V and 2 from J, leaving 11 bases between them. The V gene's germline CDR1 is KGHSH and CDR2 LQKENI. This CDR3 comprises 14 residues. The CDR3 DNA reads as TGTGCCAGCTCCCCCCGGGAAACCTACAATGAGCAGTTCTTC. This codes for CASSPRETYNEQFF.

The chain couples TRBV30 to TRBJ2-3, with D tentatively TRBD2 (5 bases). The CDR3 runs to 13 residues. The V gene's germline CDR1 is GTSNPN and CDR2 SVGIG (reference sequence). With 2 bases removed from V and 1 base from J, the gap between germline ends came to 7 bases. The CDR3 here is CAWSLGGTDTQYF. In DNA form, the CDR3 reads TGTGCCTGGAGTCTCGGGGGCACAGATACGCAGTATTTT.

This chain uses TRBV12-3 or TRBV12-4 with TRBJ2-5, with a weak D call TRBD1 (6 bases). V was pared by 9 bases and J by 0 bases, with 11 bases between. The CDR3 length is 13 residues. This CDR3 reads CASRTAYQETQYF. DNA of the CDR3: TGTGCCAGTAGGACAGCCTACCAAGAGACCCAGTACTTC.

The CDR3 DNA reads TGCGCCAGCACTTTAGCGGGAGCTGACAATGAGCAGTTCTTC. This codes for CASTLAGADNEQFF. This chain links TRBV5-1 with TRBJ2-1; TRBD2 agrees at 9 bases. V lost 6 bases, J lost 5 bases, and 6 bases stayed unmatched. The germline gives CDR1 SGHRS, CDR2 YFSETQ. The CDR3 is 14 amino acids. The full variable domain, rest sourced from reference TRBV5-1 and TRBJ2-1, is KAGVTQTPRYLIKTRGQQVTLSCSPISGHRSVSWYQQTPGQGLQFLFEYFSETQRNKGNFPGRFSGRQFSNSRSEMNVSTLELGDSALYLCASTLAGADNEQFFGPGTRLTVL.

This chain links TRBV11-2 with TRBJ2-3, with D possibly matching TRBD2 (6 bases). Germline V gene sequence: CDR1 SGHAT, CDR2 FQNNGV. The CDR3 is 12 residues long. V was cut by 6 bases and J by 6 bases, with 10 bases left in between. This chain's CDR3 is CASRRGSDTQYF. In DNA form, the CDR3 reads TGTGCCAGCAGACGGGGGAGTGATACGCAGTATTTT.

This clone was seen a single time. This chain links TRBV29-1 with TRBJ2-7, with D tentatively TRBD2 (7 bases). Trimming removed 7 bases from V and 4 bases from J, with 17 bases in between. CDR3 length: 13 amino acids. CDR1 SQVTM and CDR2 ANQGSEA come from the germline V gene. CDR3 DNA: TGCAGCGCAGGGTCCGGGGGGCCTTACGAGCAGTACTTC. It specifies CSAGSGGPYEQYF.

CDR3 nucleotide sequence: TGTGCCAGCAGCGTAGAGTATTGGACTAGCGGTTTAACTAGCACAGATACGCAGTATTTT. The encoded protein is CASSVEYWTSGLTSTDTQYF. This sequence joins TRBV9 and TRBJ2-3; 10 nucleotides match TRBD2. V trimming: 0 bases; J trimming: 0 bases; junction bases outside the gene matches: 13. The CDR3 sequence is 20 residues long. Germline V gene data show CDR1 as SGDLS and CDR2 as YYNGEE.

V gene TRBV5-1 combines with J gene TRBJ2-5; 8 bases agree with TRBD2. The CDR3 covers 15 residues. V shed 0 bases, J shed 2 bases, and the junction held 3 bases outside the gene matches. The germline gives CDR1 SGHRS, CDR2 YFSETQ. CDR3 nucleotide sequence: TGCGCCAGCAGCTTGGTCCTAGCGGGTCAAGAGACCCAGTACTTC. Protein: CASSLVLAGQETQYF.

The chain recombines TRBV2 with TRBJ2-7; the match to TRBD1 covers 8 bases. Germline V gene lookup returns CDR1 SNHLY and CDR2 FYNNEI. The length of the CDR3 is 14 residues. V lost 1 base to trimming and J lost 3 bases; unmatched junction nucleotides: 2. The CDR3 spells CASSEGTGFYEQYF. The CDR3 coding sequence is TGTGCCAGCAGTGAAGGGACAGGGTTCTACGAGCAGTACTTC.

V usage is TRBV3-1 (or the pseudogene TRBV3-2) and J usage is TRBJ1-1, with 7 nucleotides matching TRBD1. The CDR3 is made up of 15 amino acids. The V gene end was trimmed by 3 bases and the J gene end by 2 bases; junction bases not matched to a gene: 6. CDR1 is LGHDT and CDR2 is YNNKEL in the germline V gene (reference sequence). The CDR3 DNA reads TGTGCCAGCAGCCATTCCGGGACAGCAAACACTGAAGCTTTCTTT. Protein sequence: CASSHSGTANTEAFF.

The chain recombines TRBV9 with TRBJ2-7; tentative D call: TRBD1 (6 bases). V lost 2 bases and J lost 0, with 9 bases in between. Germline loops: CDR1 SGDLS, CDR2 YYNGEE. The CDR3 extends over 14 amino acids. The CDR3 bases are TGTGCCAGCAGCGTGGGGGCAGGCTCCTACGAGCAGTACTTC. This gives the protein CASSVGAGSYEQYF.

The genes are TRBV28 and TRBJ2-2; the match to TRBD1 covers 7 bases. CDR3 length: 17 residues. The germline V gene encodes CDR1 MDHEN and CDR2 SYDVKM. V shed 1 base, J shed 0 bases, and the junction held 5 bases outside the gene matches. CDR3 sequence (DNA): TGTGCCAGCAGTTTATTCCCAGGACAGGCGAACACCGGGGAGCTGTTTTTT. This sequence encodes CASSLFPGQANTGELFF.

The chain joins TRBV3-1 (or the pseudogene TRBV3-2) to TRBJ1-3; 7 bases line up with TRBD1. V was clipped by 5 bases and J by 0 bases; unmatched bases: 7. CDR3 length: 16 amino acids. CDR1 is LGHDT, CDR2 YNNKEL, per germline (reference sequence). DNA for the CDR3: TGTGCCAGCAGCTTTCGATCAGGGGGCTCTGGAAACACCATATATTTT. Protein product: CASSFRSGGSGNTIYF.

The gene calls are TRBV5-4 and TRBJ1-1, with 10 bases lining up with TRBD1. J was trimmed by 5 bases and V by 4 bases; bases with no gene match: 5. Germline loops: CDR1 SGHNT, CDR2 YYREEE (reference sequence). The CDR3 loop spans 14 amino acids. The CDR3 region is CASSTGQGRTEAFF. CDR3 DNA sequence: TGTGCCAGCAGCACGGGACAGGGGAGGACTGAAGCTTTCTTT.

The V gene is TRBV11-2, the J gene TRBJ1-2; 8 positions match TRBD1. V trimming: 11 bases; J trimming: 5 bases; junction bases outside the gene matches: 7. The length of the CDR3 is 12 residues. The V gene's germline CDR1 is SGHAT and CDR2 FQNNGV. This CDR3 is CAGRTGPYGYTF. For the CDR3, the DNA is TGTGCCGGGCGGACAGGGCCGTATGGCTACACCTTC. The whole variable domain, filled in from reference TRBV11-2 and TRBJ1-2, reads EAGVAQSPRYKIIEKRQSVAFWCNPISGHATLYWYQQILGQGPKLLIQFQNNGVVDDSQLPKDRFSAERLKGVDSTLKIQPAKLEDSAVYLCAGRTGPYGYTFGSGTRLTVV.